These T cell receptor beta chains were read from a single sample in a study of T-cell memory formation after mild COVID-19. MiXCR, run by TCRdb on the 5' RACE reads, gives a single entry per CDR3 protein. The sample lists about 440,000 distinct CDR3 sequences; around 20% were seen once. The specimen sequenced was PBMCs or a T cell subset sorted from them (not recorded which). The receptor set was obtained from an adult woman who had mild COVID-19 (a few samples of this study predate the infection). Cell type and time point are not known. CDR3s include the opening cysteine and the closing phenylalanine or tryptophan. Each record gives: J gene, clone size, V gene, D gene, CDR3 DNA, CDR3 protein. D genes are given only for firm matches. Part of the rows lack a size; the others show once, few, many or a class for expanded clones.

j_gene: TRBJ2-3; abundance: .; v_gene: TRBV7-2; d_gene: .; CDR3nt: TGTGCCAGCAGCCCCCGGGAGACTAGTCGTGATACGCAGTATTTT; CDR3aa: CASSPRETSRDTQYF
j_gene: TRBJ1-1; abundance: .; v_gene: TRBV20-1; d_gene: .; CDR3nt: TGCAGTGCCCCAGACAGCCATAACACTGAAGCTTTCTTT; CDR3aa: CSAPDSHNTEAFF
j_gene: TRBJ2-7; abundance: .; v_gene: TRBV18; d_gene: TRBD2; CDR3nt: TGTGCCAGCTCACCACGGGCCCCGGGACTAGCGGTAGAGCAGTACTTC; CDR3aa: CASSPRAPGLAVEQYF
j_gene: TRBJ2-1; abundance: few; v_gene: TRBV7-2; d_gene: TRBD1; CDR3nt: TGTGCCAGCAGCTCCCGGACAGGGATAATCTACAATGAGCAGTTCTTC; CDR3aa: CASSSRTGIIYNEQFF
j_gene: TRBJ2-3; abundance: few; v_gene: TRBV28; d_gene: TRBD2; CDR3nt: TGTGCCAGCACCGATGGACTAGCGGGGAACACAGATACGCAGTATTTT; CDR3aa: CASTDGLAGNTDTQYF
j_gene: TRBJ2-3; abundance: .; v_gene: TRBV7-2; d_gene: TRBD2; CDR3nt: TGTGCCAGCAGCTTTGGACTAGCGGGAAATACGCAGTATTTT; CDR3aa: CASSFGLAGNTQYF
j_gene: TRBJ2-7; abundance: few; v_gene: TRBV5-1; d_gene: .; CDR3nt: TGCGCCAGCAGCTTGCAGGGATTCCACGAGCAGTACTTC; CDR3aa: CASSLQGFHEQYF
j_gene: TRBJ2-2; abundance: .; v_gene: TRBV12-3/TRBV12-4; d_gene: .; CDR3nt: TGTGCCAGCAGCCCCTCGTCCGGGGAGCTGTTTTTT; CDR3aa: CASSPSSGELFF
j_gene: TRBJ1-5; abundance: few; v_gene: TRBV24-1; d_gene: .; CDR3nt: TGTGCCACCCACCCCCTCGGCACCGTCAATCAGCCCCAGCATTTT; CDR3aa: CATHPLGTVNQPQHF
j_gene: TRBJ2-3; abundance: few; v_gene: TRBV7-3; d_gene: .; CDR3nt: TGTGCCAGCAGCATGCTCACAGATACGCAGTATTTT; CDR3aa: CASSMLTDTQYF
j_gene: TRBJ2-5; abundance: .; v_gene: TRBV29-1; d_gene: TRBD2; CDR3nt: TGCAGCGTTAAGGCGGCGGGAGGGCCGAGGACCCAGTACTTC; CDR3aa: CSVKAAGGPRTQYF
j_gene: TRBJ2-1; abundance: .; v_gene: TRBV9; d_gene: TRBD2; CDR3nt: TGTGCCAGCAGCGTAGTAAGCGGGAGGAACAATGAGCAGTTCTTC; CDR3aa: CASSVVSGRNNEQFF
j_gene: TRBJ2-2; abundance: .; v_gene: TRBV29-1; d_gene: TRBD1; CDR3nt: TGCAGCGTTGCCCCGGGACAGGGAACCGGGGAGCTGTTTTTT; CDR3aa: CSVAPGQGTGELFF
j_gene: TRBJ2-3; abundance: .; v_gene: TRBV20-1; d_gene: .; CDR3nt: TGCAGTGCTAGGGTAGCGGCGAGCACAGATACGCAGTATTTT; CDR3aa: CSARVAASTDTQYF
j_gene: TRBJ1-1; abundance: few; v_gene: TRBV12-3/TRBV12-4; d_gene: .; CDR3nt: TGTGCCAGCAGTTCCGGGACAAGGGTCACTGAAGCTTTCTTT; CDR3aa: CASSSGTRVTEAFF
j_gene: TRBJ1-1; abundance: .; v_gene: TRBV25-1; d_gene: .; CDR3nt: TGTGCCAGCAGTGAATTGTGGCAGGGGAACACTGAAGCTTTCTTT; CDR3aa: CASSELWQGNTEAFF
j_gene: TRBJ2-7; abundance: .; v_gene: TRBV20-1; d_gene: .; CDR3nt: TGCAGTGCTAGGTTCATTCAGAGATCCTACGAGCAGTACTTC; CDR3aa: CSARFIQRSYEQYF
j_gene: TRBJ2-7; abundance: .; v_gene: TRBV28; d_gene: TRBD1; CDR3nt: TGTGCCAGCAGTTTGCGACAGACAGGGGCGAACGAGCAGTACTTC; CDR3aa: CASSLRQTGANEQYF
j_gene: TRBJ2-7; abundance: many; v_gene: TRBV27; d_gene: .; CDR3nt: TGTGCCAGCAGTCCCCCTCGTGTGGGGGACTACGAGCAGTACTTC; CDR3aa: CASSPPRVGDYEQYF
j_gene: TRBJ2-3; abundance: .; v_gene: TRBV7-3; d_gene: .; CDR3nt: TGTGCCAGCAGCCGTACCTTAACAGATACGCAGTATTTT; CDR3aa: CASSRTLTDTQYF
j_gene: TRBJ1-2; abundance: .; v_gene: TRBV5-1; d_gene: .; CDR3nt: TGCGCCAGCAGCTATGACGACATATCACCTGGCTACACCTTC; CDR3aa: CASSYDDISPGYTF
j_gene: TRBJ2-1; abundance: .; v_gene: TRBV29-1; d_gene: .; CDR3nt: TGCAGCGTTGAAGCAACCGGGACACACTCGTACAATGAGCAGTTCTTC; CDR3aa: CSVEATGTHSYNEQFF
j_gene: TRBJ2-3; abundance: once; v_gene: TRBV20-1; d_gene: TRBD2; CDR3nt: TGCAGTGCTAGGAGGACTAGCGGGAGGATTGGTTTTAGCACAGATACGCAGTATTTT; CDR3aa: CSARRTSGRIGFSTDTQYF
j_gene: TRBJ2-5; abundance: many; v_gene: TRBV5-1; d_gene: TRBD1; CDR3nt: TGTGCCAGCAGCTTGGGACAGGGGGGAGAGACCCAGTACTTC; CDR3aa: CASSLGQGGETQYF
j_gene: TRBJ2-6; abundance: few; v_gene: TRBV6-5; d_gene: .; CDR3nt: TGTGCCAGCACTAGAAACTCTGGGGCCAACGTCCTGACTTTC; CDR3aa: CASTRNSGANVLTF
j_gene: TRBJ1-1; abundance: .; v_gene: TRBV27; d_gene: .; CDR3nt: TGTGCCAGCAGTTTGGCGATGTGGTCCTCGACTGAAGCTTTCTTT; CDR3aa: CASSLAMWSSTEAFF
j_gene: TRBJ1-6; abundance: few; v_gene: TRBV20-1; d_gene: .; CDR3nt: TGCAGTGCTCCCGACAGACTCTCCTATAATTCACCCCTCCACTTT; CDR3aa: CSAPDRLSYNSPLHF
j_gene: TRBJ2-5; abundance: .; v_gene: TRBV25-1; d_gene: TRBD2; CDR3nt: TGTGCCAGCAGACCGAATGCCCCTAGCGGGAGGGGGGAGACCCAGTACTTC; CDR3aa: CASRPNAPSGRGETQYF
j_gene: TRBJ2-7; abundance: few; v_gene: TRBV12-3/TRBV12-4; d_gene: .; CDR3nt: TGTGCCAGCAGTTCATCTACAGGGCTCTACTCCTACGAGCAGTACTTC; CDR3aa: CASSSSTGLYSYEQYF
j_gene: TRBJ2-6; abundance: few; v_gene: TRBV5-5; d_gene: .; CDR3nt: TGTGCCAGCAGCTTCGCAGGGTTGCGGCCCGGGGCCAACGTCCTGACTTTC; CDR3aa: CASSFAGLRPGANVLTF
j_gene: TRBJ1-1; abundance: .; v_gene: TRBV24-1; d_gene: .; CDR3nt: TGTGCCACCAGTGGTCGGGGGGAGAACACTGAAGCTTTCTTT; CDR3aa: CATSGRGENTEAFF
j_gene: TRBJ2-2; abundance: .; v_gene: TRBV5-1; d_gene: .; CDR3nt: TGCGCCAGCAGCTTCCAAGGGACCGGGGAGCTGTTTTTT; CDR3aa: CASSFQGTGELFF
j_gene: TRBJ1-1; abundance: .; v_gene: TRBV18; d_gene: TRBD1; CDR3nt: TGTGCCAGCTCACCACCAGCAACAGGGGGGACTGAAGCTTTCTTT; CDR3aa: CASSPPATGGTEAFF
j_gene: TRBJ2-5; abundance: many; v_gene: TRBV20-1; d_gene: .; CDR3nt: TGCAGTGCCAAGACCTCACATGGTCCCCAAGAGACCCAGTACTTC; CDR3aa: CSAKTSHGPQETQYF
j_gene: TRBJ1-1; abundance: .; v_gene: TRBV2; d_gene: TRBD1; CDR3nt: TGTGCCAGCAGCCGGGACAGGAGTACGAATGAAGCTTTCTTT; CDR3aa: CASSRDRSTNEAFF
j_gene: TRBJ1-1; abundance: .; v_gene: TRBV29-1; d_gene: TRBD1; CDR3nt: TGCAGCGTTGAGTTTAGGGGGCGAAAGAACACTGAAGCTTTCTTT; CDR3aa: CSVEFRGRKNTEAFF
j_gene: TRBJ1-1; abundance: few; v_gene: TRBV20-1; d_gene: TRBD1; CDR3nt: TGCAGTGCTAGAGACCGGGACAGGGGGAACACTGAAGCTTTCTTT; CDR3aa: CSARDRDRGNTEAFF
j_gene: TRBJ2-7; abundance: .; v_gene: TRBV11-1; d_gene: TRBD1; CDR3nt: TGTGCCAGCAGCACCAATCCTTCTTGGACAGGTCTGGTCTACGAGCAGTACTTC; CDR3aa: CASSTNPSWTGLVYEQYF
j_gene: TRBJ1-5; abundance: .; v_gene: TRBV27; d_gene: .; CDR3nt: TGTGCCAGCAGTTCAGGGCGAGATCAGCCCCAGCATTTT; CDR3aa: CASSSGRDQPQHF
j_gene: TRBJ1-2; abundance: .; v_gene: TRBV12-3/TRBV12-4; d_gene: TRBD1; CDR3nt: TGTGCCAGCAGTTTGGGACAGGTGACTAACTATGGCTACACCTTC; CDR3aa: CASSLGQVTNYGYTF
j_gene: TRBJ1-1; abundance: .; v_gene: TRBV6-2/TRBV6-3; d_gene: .; CDR3nt: TGTGCCAGCAGTCCCGGGACGCAGCTAGTTATGAACACTGAAGCTTTCTTT; CDR3aa: CASSPGTQLVMNTEAFF
j_gene: TRBJ1-2; abundance: .; v_gene: TRBV10-3; d_gene: .; CDR3nt: TGTGCCATCAGTGCAGGAACTAACTATGGCTACACCTTC; CDR3aa: CAISAGTNYGYTF
j_gene: TRBJ2-3; abundance: .; v_gene: TRBV7-3; d_gene: .; CDR3nt: TGTGCCAGCAGCTTCAGCTTAATTCCAGGCACAGATACGCAGTATTTT; CDR3aa: CASSFSLIPGTDTQYF
j_gene: TRBJ2-5; abundance: few; v_gene: TRBV6-6; d_gene: .; CDR3nt: TGTGCCAGCAGTTACTCAAAGACCCAGTACTTC; CDR3aa: CASSYSKTQYF
j_gene: TRBJ2-3; abundance: many; v_gene: TRBV7-9; d_gene: .; CDR3nt: TGTGCCAGCAGCTCCACCGGAGATACGCAGTATTTT; CDR3aa: CASSSTGDTQYF
j_gene: TRBJ2-5; abundance: .; v_gene: TRBV4-2; d_gene: TRBD2; CDR3nt: TGTGCCAGCAGCCAAGGGACTAGCGGGATTATCCAAGAGACCCAGTACTTC; CDR3aa: CASSQGTSGIIQETQYF
j_gene: TRBJ1-4; abundance: .; v_gene: TRBV6-6; d_gene: .; CDR3nt: TGTGCCAGCAGTAAACCCTGGGGGGCCGGTAATGAAAAACTGTTTTTT; CDR3aa: CASSKPWGAGNEKLFF